This TCR beta chain was identified during a study of cytomegalovirus exposure and HLA in healthy donors (dated by TCRdb to between 2016 and 2019). In the study overall: In an earlier analysis of around 540 of the donors, around 290 Gb of sequence data and 100 million or so unique TCR beta sequences from 150 million to 200 million T cells were reported. Class I and class II HLA loci were covered by the typing at four-digit resolution. An early release covering about 600 HLA-typed donors comprised about 310 gigabases of sequencing data and some 79 million unique TCR sequences. To predict cytomegalovirus infection status, the study combined high-throughput TCR immunosequencing, statistical association of individual TCRs with disease status, and machine learning. Four to six DR-DQ haplotypes were handled as single units for association and clustering because linkage in the cohort was strong. To decide whether each TCR beta V gene segment behaved as functional or pseudogenic, an earlier analysis of some 600 of the donors relied on high-throughput TCR beta sequencing. Donor age, sex, ethnicity and CMV serostatus were compiled together with the repertoire data. Every repertoire in the discovery cohort had been generated on one and the same sequencing platform. Among around 400 genotyped donors of the cohort, an average of around 250,000 unique TCR beta nucleotide sequences was sequenced per donor, of which about 19% were non-productive. Genome-wide SNP genotypes for about 60% of the roughly 670 donors were used in a later genetic analysis, which treated that subset as a discovery cohort. Rather than using new phenotypic data, the later analysis identified candidate immune exposures from TCR beta sequences and from how often those sequences occurred across donors. The study aimed to test whether signatures of past pathogen exposure could be identified by cataloging public T cell receptors. The study profiled the T cell repertoires of about 720 subjects by immunosequencing and related them to cytomegalovirus serostatus. Among the roughly 370 genotyped donors, around 81% belonged to the genetic ancestry cluster associated with self-reported Caucasian donors. To study patterns of TCR occurrence, a later analysis re-analyzed previously published TCR beta repertoires from 650 to 750 donors and added high-resolution HLA genotyping. Typing coverage differed by locus: A, B, C, DRB1 and DQB1 were typed in roughly 620-630 donors, DQA1 in roughly 500, DPA1 in 606, and DPB1 in 472. In addition to the first cohort of 666 subjects, a separate validation cohort of 130 or so different subjects was used. What the study reported, not specific to this receptor: Linkage disequilibrium might explain the correlated functional status among segregating V segments, but an unknown experimental factor could not be ruled out. Because HLA typing was missing for some donors at each locus, association tests included only the typed subset. A group of highly shared sequence variants was considered likely to be a technical artifact of the sequencing pipeline. The cohort was sequenced for TCR beta chains only, and without alpha or paired-chain data the features that could be detected were limited. In a later genetic analysis, a missense DCLRE1C variant was associated with V-gene and J-gene trimming of TCR beta chains, and the association was replicated in an independent cohort. According to a later analysis, parvovirus B19, influenza, CMV and Epstein-Barr virus appeared linked to several top co-occurrence clusters. CMV serostatus was the only immune exposure information available for the cohort. The study gave a list of roughly 150 TCR beta chains associated with cytomegalovirus. A later analysis found that most CMV-associated TCR beta chains appeared HLA-restricted, with HLA associations seemingly driven largely by CMV exposure. In vitro tests confirmed that a few of the cytomegalovirus-associated TCR beta chains recognize cytomegalovirus antigens. In a later analysis, TCR association rates were found to vary across HLA loci, with the most associated TCRs seen for DRB1 alleles and the fewest for HLA-C alleles. Because the 87-base-pair reads could not distinguish some IMGT-functional V segments, including TRBV6-2 and TRBV6-3, those segments were excluded. In a later analysis, HLA-associated TCR beta chains were found to be more clonally expanded and to have lower generation probabilities than equally common non-associated chains. The presence/absence analyses assumed that sequencing depth was roughly uniform across donors, and that assumption may not be true. Most TCR sequences were observed very rarely across donors, whereas some public TCRs were present in many individuals. In an earlier analysis of some 550 of the donors, most TCR beta V segments were observed in productive rearrangements about 87% or about 30% of the time, broadly matching IMGT annotations. Because counts were too low, some 17 rarely observed V segments, including chromosome 9 orphons, were excluded from the earlier analysis of roughly 580 of the donors. A later analysis associated about 17,000 TCR beta sequences with specific HLA alleles at a false discovery rate of 0.05. Strong co-occurrence of HLA alleles, especially DR and DQ, made assigning TCR associations to individual alleles difficult. In both the original and validation cohorts, the classifier was reported to diagnose cytomegalovirus status with high specificity and sensitivity. A further reported finding was that TCR beta sequences accurately predicted the HLA-A and HLA-B alleles for most subjects in the first cohort. The authors suggested that the approach could potentially be generalized to other disease states and immunological phenotypes. A later genetic analysis reported fewer N-insertions in productive TCRs among donors in an Asian-associated ancestry cluster than the 666-donor mean.

Receptors were amplified or captured by the immunoSEQ multiplex PCR assay. The multiplex PCR relied on a mix of 60 forward primers for TCR Vbeta segments and 13 reverse primers for TCR Jbeta segments. Amplification of the CDR3 region of rearranged TCR beta genes was performed with a multiplex PCR assay on genomic DNA. Amplified TCR beta libraries were sequenced as 87-base-pair reads on the Illumina HiSeq System. The study's own analysis went as follows. Across the roughly 600 repertoires, a later analysis counted roughly 77 million unique TCR beta chains, roughly 11 million of which were shared by at least two donors. To remove PCR and sequencing errors, raw reads were error-corrected and collapsed into unique sequences using a nearest-neighbor algorithm that merged closely related sequences. To assign V, D and J gene segments, CDR3 sequences were aligned to IMGT reference sequences. Each retained sequence needed at least a six-nucleotide match to both a V gene segment and a J gene segment. Rearrangements were classified as productive when the CDR3 lacked stop codons and remained in frame with V and J, and all other rearrangements were classified as non-productive. CDR3 was defined according to IMGT convention as the region running from the second conserved V-encoded cysteine to the conserved J-encoded phenylalanine. In an earlier analysis of 550 to 650 of the donors, sequences lacking an unambiguous match to a single V gene segment were excluded. An earlier analysis of several hundred of the donors classified V segments as functional when productive rearrangements were above 56.7% and as segregating when the standard deviation between donors was above 5%. A statistical classification framework was developed to diagnose cytomegalovirus status using the catalog of TCR beta chain sequences. V and J gene assignment, in a later analysis, came from comparing TCR nucleotide sequences with IMGT/GENE-DB human TR gene sequences. A later analysis assigned CDR3 sequences and most-parsimonious VDJ recombination scenarios with the TCRdist pipeline. In a later analysis, every TCR beta chain was defined by the combination of its CDR3 amino acid sequence and its V-gene family, and reads without a unique V-gene family were dropped. To address suspected cross-contamination and a sequencing artifact, a later analysis removed approximately 600 highly shared, low-generation-probability nucleotide sequences. For each public chain, a later analysis derived a clonal expansion index from normalized ranks of inferred template counts within each repertoire. In a later analysis, generation probabilities were computed using a VDJ recombination model fitted to out-of-frame rearrangements, and the results were checked against IGoR. Hypergeometric tests were used in a later analysis to score TCR-TCR, TCR-HLA and TCR-CMV co-occurrence, with a repertoire-size bias correction applied to the TCR pairs. A later analysis estimated false discovery rates by permuting HLA or CMV assignments 20 times. In a later analysis, co-occurring TCRs were grouped using DBSCAN, and TCRdist sequence similarity was added for clustering within HLA-allele-positive subsets. For co-occurrence clustering, repertoires with fewer than 30,000 or more than 120,000 public chains were excluded, along with about five repertoires with anomalous nucleotide sharing. In its TCRdb copy, this immuneACCESS table keeps in-frame sequences only and misses some clones. Where compared with another copy, unresolved V genes explain less than half of these, and the others have no known cause. For V, J and clone size, that table is used; D and trimming come from the DNA. This sample holds 200,000 to 250,000 clones; 65% to 80% were observed only once. The ten largest make up around 16% of the sample.

Its CDR3 holds 14 amino acids, cysteine through phenylalanine. Here the CDR3 DNA is all that survives: 42 bases in frame from base 1. V gives up 5 bases and J gives up 3 bases, and the segment between their germline ends measures 14 bases. The germline V gene yields SGHVS for CDR1 and FQNEAQ for CDR2. In total, about 650 healthy bone marrow donors made up the cohort. Cohort members were all nominally healthy when sampled, although unrecorded immune exposures were likely present. The donor tested CMV seronegative, placing the donor among the 350 to 400 seronegative members of the cohort. Every donor gave a peripheral blood sample, and the peripheral blood mononuclear cells from that sample were used for TCR beta sequencing. Genomic DNA extraction from the blood cell samples was performed with the Qiagen DNeasy Blood Extraction Kit. There are a few counts of this clone. Its antigen target is currently unknown. No per-base quality is available; no much larger clone lies one base away.

The chain employs TRBV7-8 and TRBJ2-7, with TRBD1 tentatively as D gene (6 bases match). Sequencing was performed on PBMCs. This receptor was taken from a middle-aged man in good health and CMV-seronegative. CDR3 region: CASSPQRTVYEQYF. The DNA is as follows: TGTGCCAGCAGCCCACAAAGGACAGTCTACGAGCAGTACTTC.